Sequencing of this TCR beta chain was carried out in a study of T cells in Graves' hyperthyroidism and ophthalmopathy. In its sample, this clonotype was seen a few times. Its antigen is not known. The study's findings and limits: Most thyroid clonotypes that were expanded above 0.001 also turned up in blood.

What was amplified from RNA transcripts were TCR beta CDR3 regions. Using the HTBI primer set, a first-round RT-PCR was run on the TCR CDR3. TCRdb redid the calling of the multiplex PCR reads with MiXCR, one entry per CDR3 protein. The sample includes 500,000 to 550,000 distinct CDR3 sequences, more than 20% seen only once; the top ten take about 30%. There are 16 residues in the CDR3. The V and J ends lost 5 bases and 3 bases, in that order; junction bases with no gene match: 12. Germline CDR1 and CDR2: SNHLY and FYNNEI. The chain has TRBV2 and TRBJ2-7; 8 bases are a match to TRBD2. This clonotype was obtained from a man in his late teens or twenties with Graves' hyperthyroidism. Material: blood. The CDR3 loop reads CASSQGWLAGHYEQYF. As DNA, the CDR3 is TGTGCCAGCAGTCAGGGGTGGCTAGCGGGCCACTACGAGCAGTACTTC.